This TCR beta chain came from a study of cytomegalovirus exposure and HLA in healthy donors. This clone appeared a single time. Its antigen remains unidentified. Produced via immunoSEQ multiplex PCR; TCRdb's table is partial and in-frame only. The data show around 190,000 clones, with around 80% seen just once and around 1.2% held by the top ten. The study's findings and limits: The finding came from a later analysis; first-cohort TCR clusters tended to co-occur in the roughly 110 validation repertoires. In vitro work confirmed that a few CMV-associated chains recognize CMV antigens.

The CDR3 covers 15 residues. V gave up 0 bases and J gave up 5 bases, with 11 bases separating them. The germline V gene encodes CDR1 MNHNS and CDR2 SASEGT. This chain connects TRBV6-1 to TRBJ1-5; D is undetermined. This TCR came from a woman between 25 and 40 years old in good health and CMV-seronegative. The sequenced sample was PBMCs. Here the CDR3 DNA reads TGTGCCAGCAGTGAAGCTGCGGGGTATTATCAGCCCCAGCATTTT. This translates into CASSEAAGYYQPQHF.